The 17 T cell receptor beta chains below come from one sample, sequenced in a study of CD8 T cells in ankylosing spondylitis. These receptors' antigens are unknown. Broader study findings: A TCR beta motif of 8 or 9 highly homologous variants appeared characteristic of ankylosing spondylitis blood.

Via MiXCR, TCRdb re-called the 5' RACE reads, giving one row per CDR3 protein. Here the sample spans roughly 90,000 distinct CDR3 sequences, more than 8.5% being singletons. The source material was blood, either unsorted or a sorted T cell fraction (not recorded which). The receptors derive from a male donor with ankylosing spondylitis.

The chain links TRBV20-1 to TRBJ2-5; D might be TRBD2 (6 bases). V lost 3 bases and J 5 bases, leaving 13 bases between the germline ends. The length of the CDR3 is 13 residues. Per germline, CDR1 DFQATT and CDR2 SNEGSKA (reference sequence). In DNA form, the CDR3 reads TGCAGTGCTAGGCCAACGGGAGATGAGACCCAGTACTTC. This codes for CSARPTGDETQYF.

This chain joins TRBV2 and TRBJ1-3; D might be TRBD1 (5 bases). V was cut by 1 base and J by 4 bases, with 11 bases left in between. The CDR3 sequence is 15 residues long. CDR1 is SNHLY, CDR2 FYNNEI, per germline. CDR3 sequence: CASSEGARAGNTIYF. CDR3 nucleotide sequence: TGTGCCAGCAGTGAAGGGGCCAGGGCGGGAAACACCATATATTTT.

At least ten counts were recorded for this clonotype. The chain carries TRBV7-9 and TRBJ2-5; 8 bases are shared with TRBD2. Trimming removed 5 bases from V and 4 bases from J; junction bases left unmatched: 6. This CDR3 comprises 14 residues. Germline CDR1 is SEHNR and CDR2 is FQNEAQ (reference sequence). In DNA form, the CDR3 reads TGTGCCAGCAGCCCGGGACTAGAGAGAGAGACCCAGTACTTC. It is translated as CASSPGLERETQYF.

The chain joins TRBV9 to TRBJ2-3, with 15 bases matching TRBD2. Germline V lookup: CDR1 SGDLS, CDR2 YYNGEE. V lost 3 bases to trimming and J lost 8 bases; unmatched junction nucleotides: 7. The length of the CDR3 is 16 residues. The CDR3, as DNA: TGTGCCAGCAGCGAGGGACTAGCGGGAGGACCGAGTACGCAGTATTTT. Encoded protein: CASSEGLAGGPSTQYF.

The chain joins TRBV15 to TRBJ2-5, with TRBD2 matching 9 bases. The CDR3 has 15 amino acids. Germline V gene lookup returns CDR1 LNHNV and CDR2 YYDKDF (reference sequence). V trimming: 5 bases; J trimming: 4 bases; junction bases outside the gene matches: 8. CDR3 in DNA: TGTGCCACCAGCGGCGGGCGGGAGGGCCCAGAGACCCAGTACTTC. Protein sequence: CATSGGREGPETQYF.

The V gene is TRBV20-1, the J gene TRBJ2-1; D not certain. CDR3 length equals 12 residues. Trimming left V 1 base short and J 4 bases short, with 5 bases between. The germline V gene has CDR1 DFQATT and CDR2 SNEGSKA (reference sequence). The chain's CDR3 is CSARGLYNEQFF. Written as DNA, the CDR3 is TGCAGTGCTAGAGGACTTTACAATGAGCAGTTCTTC.

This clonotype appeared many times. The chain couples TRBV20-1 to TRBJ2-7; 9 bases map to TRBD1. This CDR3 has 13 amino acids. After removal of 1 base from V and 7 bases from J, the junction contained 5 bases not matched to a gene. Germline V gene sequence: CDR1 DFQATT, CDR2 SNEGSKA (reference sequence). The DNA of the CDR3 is TGCAGTGCTAGAGTCGGGACAGGGTGGGAGCAGTACTTC. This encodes CSARVGTGWEQYF.

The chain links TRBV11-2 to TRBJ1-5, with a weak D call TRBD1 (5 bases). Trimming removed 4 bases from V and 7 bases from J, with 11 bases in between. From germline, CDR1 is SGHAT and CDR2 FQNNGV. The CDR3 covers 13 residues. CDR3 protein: CASSWGGSQPQHF. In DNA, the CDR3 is TGTGCCAGCAGCTGGGGGGGATCACAGCCCCAGCATTTT.

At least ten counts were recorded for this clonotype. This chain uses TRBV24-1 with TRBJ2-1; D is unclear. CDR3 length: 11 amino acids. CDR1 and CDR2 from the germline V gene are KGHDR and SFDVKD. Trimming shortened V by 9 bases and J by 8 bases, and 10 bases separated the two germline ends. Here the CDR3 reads CATGVMDEQFF. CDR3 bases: TGTGCCACCGGTGTTATGGATGAGCAGTTCTTC.

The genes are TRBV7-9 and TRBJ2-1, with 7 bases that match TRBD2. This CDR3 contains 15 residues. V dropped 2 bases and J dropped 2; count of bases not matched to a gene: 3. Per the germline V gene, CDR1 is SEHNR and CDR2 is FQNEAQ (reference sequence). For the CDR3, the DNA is TGTGCCAGCAGCTTAAGCGGGACCGCCTACAATGAGCAGTTCTTC. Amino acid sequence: CASSLSGTAYNEQFF.

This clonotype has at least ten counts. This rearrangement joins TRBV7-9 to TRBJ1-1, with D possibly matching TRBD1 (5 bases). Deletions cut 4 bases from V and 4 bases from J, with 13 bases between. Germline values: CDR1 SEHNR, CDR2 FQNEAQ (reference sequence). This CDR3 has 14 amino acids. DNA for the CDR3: TGTGCCAGCAGCTGGGACTGGGGGGGCACTGAAGCTTTCTTT. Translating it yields CASSWDWGGTEAFF.

The CDR3 is CASSVVQMNTEAFF. The DNA for the CDR3 is TGTGCCAGCAGCGTAGTACAGATGAACACTGAAGCTTTCTTT. V is TRBV9 and J is TRBJ1-1; no firm D call. V lost 0 bases to trimming and J lost 0 bases, with 6 bases between them. The CDR3 extends over 14 amino acids. The germline V gene has CDR1 SGDLS and CDR2 YYNGEE.

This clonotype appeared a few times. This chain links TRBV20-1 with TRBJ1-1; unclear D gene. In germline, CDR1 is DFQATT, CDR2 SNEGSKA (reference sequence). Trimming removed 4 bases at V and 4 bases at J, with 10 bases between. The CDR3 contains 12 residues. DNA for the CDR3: TGCAGTGCTAACGCGCTTGGCACTGAAGCTTTCTTT. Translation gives CSANALGTEAFF.

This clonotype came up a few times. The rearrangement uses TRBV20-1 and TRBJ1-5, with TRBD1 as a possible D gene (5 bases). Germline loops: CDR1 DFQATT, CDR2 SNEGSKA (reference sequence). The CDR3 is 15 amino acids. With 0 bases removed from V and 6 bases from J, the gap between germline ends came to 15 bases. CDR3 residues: CSAREEGAGPQPQHF. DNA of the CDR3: TGCAGTGCTAGAGAGGAAGGGGCAGGGCCTCAGCCCCAGCATTTT.

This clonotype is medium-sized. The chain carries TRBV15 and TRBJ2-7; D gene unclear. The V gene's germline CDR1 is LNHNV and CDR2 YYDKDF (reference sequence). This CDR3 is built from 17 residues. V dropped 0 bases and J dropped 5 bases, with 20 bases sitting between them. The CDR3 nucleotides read TGTGCCACCAGCAGAGATCACGAGCGTCGGTTCGTAAACGAGCAGTACTTC. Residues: CATSRDHERRFVNEQYF.

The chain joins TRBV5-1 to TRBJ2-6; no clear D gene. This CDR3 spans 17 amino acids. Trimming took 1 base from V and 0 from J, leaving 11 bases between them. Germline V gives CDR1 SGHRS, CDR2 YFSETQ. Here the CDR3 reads CASSLNPYNSGANVLTF. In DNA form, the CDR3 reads TGCGCCAGCAGCTTGAACCCGTACAACTCTGGGGCCAACGTCCTGACTTTC.

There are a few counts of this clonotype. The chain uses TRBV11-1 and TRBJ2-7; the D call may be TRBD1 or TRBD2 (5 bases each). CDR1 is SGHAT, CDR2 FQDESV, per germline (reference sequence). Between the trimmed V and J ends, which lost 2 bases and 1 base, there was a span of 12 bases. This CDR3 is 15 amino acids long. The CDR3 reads CASSLTVGGSYEQYV. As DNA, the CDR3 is TGTGCCAGCAGCTTAACCGTTGGGGGTTCCTACGAGCAGTACGTC.